The 28 T cell receptor beta chains in this list originate from one sample, sequenced in a study of T cell clonotyping in hematopoietic cell transplantation. TCRdb's table, derived via immunoSEQ multiplex PCR, lists solely in-frame clones and lacks some. The sample yields about 16,000 clones, over 50% seen once. This specimen was PBMCs, taken 30 days after allogeneic stem cell transplant. Every receptor here comes from a male patient in his fifties who had an allogeneic stem cell transplant from an unrelated donor, so T cells may come from the graft donor. Some clones in this sample may be carry-over from other donors' samples.

The chain is built from TRBV7-2 and TRBJ1-1, with D unresolved. Trimming left V 3 bases short and J 1 base short, with 9 bases between. The length of the CDR3 is 14 residues. Germline V gene lookup returns CDR1 SGHTA and CDR2 FQGNSA. This CDR3 reads CASSLRQRNTEAFF. The CDR3 DNA sequence: TGTGCCAGCAGCTTGCGTCAGAGGAACACTGAAGCTTTCTTT.

This chain joins TRBV30 and TRBJ2-2; D might be TRBD1 (6 bases). The V and J ends lost 3 bases and 0 bases respectively, with 11 bases between them. Germline CDR1 and CDR2: GTSNPN and SVGIG (reference sequence). This CDR3 region has 15 residues. The CDR3 region has the DNA TGTGCCTGGAGGGCCCGGACAGCGAACACCGGGGAGCTGTTTTTT. Translated, it gives CAWRARTANTGELFF.

The chain couples TRBV30 to TRBJ1-2; TRBD1 matches at 7 bases. Germline V gives CDR1 GTSNPN, CDR2 SVGIG (reference sequence). V shed 3 bases, J shed 7 bases, and the junction held 8 bases outside the gene matches. The CDR3 totals 13 residues. The DNA of the CDR3 is TGTGCCTGGAGGGAACAGGGGAGTTTTGGCTACACCTTC. This encodes CAWREQGSFGYTF.

In nucleotides, the CDR3 is TGTGCCAGCAGCCAAAGACTAGCGGGAGTATACACAGATACGCAGTATTTT. The encoded protein is CASSQRLAGVYTDTQYF. The chain carries TRBV4-2 and TRBJ2-3, with 12 bases identical to TRBD2. V trimming: 2 bases; J trimming: 2 bases; junction bases outside the gene matches: 5. There are 17 residues in the CDR3. CDR1 and CDR2 from the germline V gene are LGHNA and YNFKEQ.

The chain links TRBV4-1 to TRBJ1-4, with D perhaps TRBD1 (5 bases). Trimming pared 4 bases from V and 8 bases from J, leaving 20 bases between. From germline, CDR1 is MGHRA and CDR2 YSYEKL. The CDR3 has 16 amino acids. CDR3 residues: CASSRYTYQRDEKLFF. CDR3 sequence (DNA): TGCGCCAGCAGCCGCTATACCTACCAGAGGGACGAAAAACTGTTTTTT.

This clone was seen a single time. This chain uses TRBV4-1 with TRBJ2-7; D unresolved. This CDR3 comprises 14 residues. The germline gives CDR1 MGHRA, CDR2 YSYEKL. The germline V and J ends were trimmed by 0 bases and 1 base, with 7 bases remaining between them. The CDR3 loop is CASSQDRVSYEQYF. Written as DNA, the CDR3 is TGCGCCAGCAGCCAAGATAGGGTATCCTACGAGCAGTACTTC.

This clone was recorded a few times. The CDR3 bases are TGTGCCAGCACTCAGGGACTAGGAGAGACCCAGTACTTC. It codes for CASTQGLGETQYF. The V and J genes are TRBV6-5 and TRBJ2-5; the match to TRBD2 covers 8 bases. Trimming at V came to 7 bases and at J to 4 bases, leaving 5 bases not matched to a gene. The CDR3 covers 13 residues. Germline V gives CDR1 MNHEY, CDR2 SVGAGI.

This clone is a singleton in its sample. The chain links TRBV30 to TRBJ1-4; D unresolved. This CDR3 comprises 15 residues. Trimming stripped 0 bases from V and 7 bases from J, with 15 bases between. Germline-derived CDR1 and CDR2 are GTSNPN and SVGIG (reference sequence). CDR3 coding DNA: TGTGCCTGGAGTGTACCCGAGGGCAATCTTGAAAAACTGTTTTTT. Amino acids: CAWSVPEGNLEKLFF. The full variable domain, in which reference TRBV30 and TRBJ1-4 provide the parts outside the CDR3, is SQTIHQWPATLVQPVGSPLSLECTVEGTSNPNLYWYRQAAGRGLQLLFYSVGIGQISSEVPQNLSASRPQDRQFILSSKKLLLSDSGFYLCAWSVPEGNLEKLFFGSGTQLSVL.

V and J are TRBV7-3 and TRBJ2-1; either TRBD1 or TRBD2 may supply D (6 bases each). This CDR3 contains 15 residues. Per germline, CDR1 SGHTA and CDR2 FQGTGA. The V and J ends lost 3 bases and 0 bases respectively, with 9 bases between them. CDR3 sequence (DNA): TGTGCCAGCAGCTTGGGGGGCGCCTCCTACAATGAGCAGTTCTTC. Amino acid sequence: CASSLGGASYNEQFF.

The V and J genes are TRBV5-1 and TRBJ1-2; 7 bases are shared with TRBD1. Looked up from germline, CDR1 is SGHRS and CDR2 is YFSETQ. The CDR3 sequence is 13 residues long. The V segment lost 4 bases and the J segment 8 bases; nucleotides outside the gene matches: 8. Written as DNA, the CDR3 is TGCGCCAGCAGCAGGGACAGCCTTTCGGGCTACACCTTC. Amino acid sequence: CASSRDSLSGYTF.

The sample holds a few counts of this clone. The chain has TRBV29-1 and TRBJ1-1; 7 bases match TRBD1. The CDR3 is 16 residues long. Germline CDR1 and CDR2: SQVTM and ANQGSEA. Trimming cost V 0 bases and J 4 bases; bases outside gene matches: 11. CDR3 loop: CSVEDQSRGTGTEAFF. The CDR3 bases are TGCAGCGTTGAAGATCAGAGCAGGGGGACGGGCACTGAAGCTTTCTTT.

V usage is TRBV19 and J usage is TRBJ1-2; 7 positions match TRBD1. CDR1 LNHDA and CDR2 SQIVND come from the germline V gene (reference sequence). The length of the CDR3 is 15 residues. V shed 6 bases and J 0 bases; nucleotides not matched to a gene: 7. The CDR3 DNA follows: TGTGCCAGTAGGATACAGGGGAATTCTAACTATGGCTACACCTTC. This gives the protein CASRIQGNSNYGYTF.

The chain is built from TRBV30 and TRBJ1-6, with unresolved D. The germline V and J ends were trimmed by 4 bases and 7 bases, with 14 bases remaining between them. The CDR3 extends over 14 amino acids. The germline V gene encodes CDR1 GTSNPN and CDR2 SVGIG (reference sequence). CDR3 DNA: TGTGCCTGGATTCGGCTAGGGAGGAATTCACCCCTCCACTTT. It translates to CAWIRLGRNSPLHF.

The genes are TRBV2 and TRBJ1-5, with D possibly being TRBD1 (5 bases). V lost 7 bases and J 7 bases, leaving 14 bases between the germline ends. Per the germline V gene, CDR1 is SNHLY and CDR2 is FYNNEI. This CDR3 spans 13 amino acids. DNA of the CDR3: TGTGCCAGCATCCTTAGGGGAGGGCAGCCCCAGCATTTT. It yields the protein CASILRGGQPQHF.

This rearrangement joins TRBV4-1 to TRBJ1-2; no clear D. Trimming left V 3 bases short and J 2 bases short, with 7 bases between. This CDR3 spans 13 amino acids. Looked up from germline, CDR1 is MGHRA and CDR2 is YSYEKL. DNA for the CDR3: TGCGCCAGCAGCCAGGAGGGAAACTATGGCTACACCTTC. The encoded protein is CASSQEGNYGYTF.

The chain employs TRBV29-1 and TRBJ2-5; D is ambiguous. Trimming removed 6 bases at V and 5 bases at J, with 19 bases between. The CDR3 totals 14 residues. CDR1 and CDR2 (germline): SQVTM, ANQGSEA. CDR3 sequence reads: CSVTFLGKRETQYF. CDR3 nucleotides: TGCAGCGTGACCTTTTTGGGAAAGAGGGAGACCCAGTACTTC.

This clone was seen only once. The chain is built from TRBV29-1 and TRBJ2-4; 11 nucleotides align to TRBD2. J gave up 5 bases and V 4 bases, and 4 bases lay outside the gene matches. Per the germline V gene, CDR1 is SQVTM and CDR2 is ANQGSEA. The length of the CDR3 is 14 residues. The CDR3 is CSVGGTSGENIQYF. The CDR3 DNA sequence: TGCAGCGTTGGAGGGACTAGCGGCGAAAACATTCAGTACTTC.

The chain recombines TRBV14 with TRBJ2-2; D might be TRBD1 or TRBD2, each matching 5 bases. V lost 2 bases and J lost 8, with 15 bases in between. The V gene's germline CDR1 is SGHDN and CDR2 FVKESK. The CDR3 has 15 residues. In nucleotides, the CDR3 is TGTGCCAGCAGCCAACTGGGACCTCAGAGAGGGGAGCTGTTTTTT. It encodes CASSQLGPQRGELFF.

The table lists this clone with a few counts. CDR3 in DNA: TGTGCCAGCACCTTTTGGGGGACCTCCGGGGAGCTGTTTTTT. It yields the protein CASTFWGTSGELFF. J is TRBJ2-2 and V is TRBV28; D assignment may be TRBD1 or TRBD2 (5 bases each). V was cut by 7 bases and J by 6 bases, with 15 bases left in between. The germline V gene encodes CDR1 MDHEN and CDR2 SYDVKM. The CDR3 has 14 amino acids. The variable domain in full, with the rest retrieved from reference TRBV28 and TRBJ2-2, is DVKVTQSSRYLVKRTGEKVFLECVQDMDHENMFWYRQDPGLGLRLIYFSYDVKMKEKGDIPEGYSVSREKKERFSLILESASTNQTSMYLCASTFWGTSGELFFGEGSRLTVL.

A few counts support this clone. The rearrangement links TRBV6-5 to TRBJ1-6; D may be TRBD1 (5 bases). The CDR3 runs to 16 residues. Germline CDR1 reads MNHEY; CDR2 reads SVGAGI. Between the trimmed V and J ends, which lost 2 bases and 7 bases, there was a span of 15 bases. In DNA form, the CDR3 reads TGTGCCAGCAGTTACGGAGACAGCCCCGCCAATTCACCCCTCCACTTT. It specifies CASSYGDSPANSPLHF.

The CDR3 DNA sequence: TGTGCCAGCAGTTACTATCAGGGAAATCAGCCCCAGCATTTT. Its protein is CASSYYQGNQPQHF. J is TRBJ1-5 and V is TRBV6-6; tentatively, D is TRBD1 (5 bases). Deletions cut 1 base from V and 4 bases from J, with 8 bases between. The CDR3 is 14 residues long. Germline V gene sequence: CDR1 MNHNY, CDR2 SVGAGI (reference sequence).

The chain links TRBV25-1 to TRBJ1-2; TRBD1 aligns across 11 bases. Germline V gives CDR1 MGHDK, CDR2 SYGVNS. CDR3 length: 15 residues. V trimming: 3 bases; J trimming: 2 bases; junction bases outside the gene matches: 2. The CDR3: CASSDRDRGNYGYTF. The CDR3 DNA reads as TGTGCCAGCAGTGACCGGGACAGGGGGAACTATGGCTACACCTTC.

V and J are TRBV5-4 and TRBJ1-6, with 8 bases identical to TRBD1. This CDR3 is built from 15 residues. Germline V CDR1 and CDR2: SGHNT, YYREEE (reference sequence). Trimming removed 0 bases from V and 8 bases from J; junction bases left unmatched: 4. CDR3 protein: CASSLGAGGYSPLHF. CDR3 nucleotides: TGTGCCAGCAGCTTGGGGGCAGGGGGCTATTCACCCCTCCACTTT.

The chain uses TRBV19 and TRBJ1-2; TRBD1 matches 8 bases. The V and J ends lost 0 bases and 4 bases, in that order; junction bases with no gene match: 10. CDR3 length: 17 amino acids. Per the germline V gene, CDR1 is LNHDA and CDR2 is SQIVND (reference sequence). Written as DNA, the CDR3 is TGTGCCAGTAGTATAGACAGCGGGACAGGCGGAATCTATGGCTACACCTTC. Its protein product is CASSIDSGTGGIYGYTF. The entire variable domain, with the rest obtained from reference TRBV19 and TRBJ1-2, is as follows: DGGITQSPKYLFRKEGQNVTLSCEQNLNHDAMYWYRQDPGQGLRLIYYSQIVNDFQKGDIAEGYSVSREKKESFPLTVTSAQKNPTAFYLCASSIDSGTGGIYGYTFGSGTRLTVV.

With respect to this clone: Other DNA sequences of this sample code for an identical CDR3. This chain uses TRBV6-5 with TRBJ2-7; no clear D gene. This CDR3 spans 14 amino acids. Germline CDR1 is MNHEY and CDR2 is SVGAGI. The V end lost 0 bases, the J end lost 1 base, and 7 bases lay between the germline ends. DNA of the CDR3: TGTGCCAGCAGTTACTCGCCAGGTTCCTACGAGCAGTACTTC. Protein sequence: CASSYSPGSYEQYF.

Concerning this clone: The germline gene is not matched at one end of the junction; a read error may be the cause. CDR3 sequence (DNA): TGTGCCTGGACTGCGGATCTTAACACTGAAGCGTTCTTT. Amino acid sequence: CAWTADLNTEAFF. The V gene is TRBV30, the J gene TRBJ1-1; D ambiguous. This CDR3 spans 13 amino acids. Germline V gives CDR1 GTSNPN, CDR2 SVGIG (reference sequence).

The chain recombines TRBV5-6 with TRBJ1-2, with TRBD1 identical over 7 bases. The CDR3 spans 15 residues. The germline CDR1 and CDR2 sequences are SGHDT and YYEEEE. V was clipped by 4 bases and J by 5 bases; unmatched bases: 11. CDR3 residues: CASSPLAPQGYGYTF. In nucleotides, the CDR3 is TGTGCCAGCAGCCCGCTAGCACCACAGGGGTATGGCTACACCTTC.

The chain recombines TRBV2 with TRBJ1-6; tentative D call: TRBD1 (5 bases). V was shortened by 1 base and J by 7 bases, with 8 bases between the two germline ends. CDR1 and CDR2 from the germline V gene are SNHLY and FYNNEI. The CDR3 length is 14 residues. The CDR3 reads CASSEGRGNSPLHF. The CDR3 nucleotides are TGTGCCAGCAGTGAAGGTCGGGGGAATTCACCCCTCCACTTT.